This section outlines one T cell receptor (beta chain) sequence together with its context. Antigen unknown. 60 Vbeta and 13 Jbeta primers were used in PCR. Profiled with immunoSEQ multiplex PCR; TCRdb holds only in-frame clones, not every one. The sample carries 85,000 to 100,000 clones, roughly 80% recorded once. The germline CDR1 and CDR2 sequences are SGHTA and FQGNSA. Losses at the gene ends were 4 bases for V and 5 bases for J; bases not matched to a gene: 9. The CDR3 is 17 amino acids. This sample was taken from a study of cytomegalovirus exposure and HLA in healthy donors. Overall study: One earlier analysis, a look at 150 million to 200 million T cells, found around 110 million unique TCR beta sequences. Study findings and constraints: With high specificity and sensitivity, the classifier reportedly diagnosed cytomegalovirus status. Most TCR beta V segments were productive about 90% or about 30% of the time in an earlier analysis. The Asian-associated ancestry cluster reportedly had fewer N-insertions than the roughly 670-donor mean in a later analysis.

Input material: PBMCs. This sequence originates from a man aged 35-49 years in good health and CMV-seropositive. The rearrangement links TRBV7-2 to TRBJ2-5; 14 bases are a match to TRBD2. The CDR3 loop reads CASSSISGLAGVETQYF. The CDR3 DNA follows: TGTGCCAGCAGCTCCATATCGGGACTAGCGGGAGTTGAGACCCAGTACTTC.